Given below is one T cell receptor (beta chain) in context. Germline lookup yields CDR1 SEHNR and CDR2 FQNEAQ (reference sequence). The V end lost 1 base, the J end lost 0 bases, and 9 bases lay between the germline ends. The CDR3 loop spans 16 amino acids. The source of the sample is a study of blood T cell repertoires in COVID-19. Across the whole study: Acute-phase and convalescent COVID-19 samples originated in the United States, Italy and Spain.

Patients at the Seattle site were enrolled during active infection and followed longitudinally. Authors' processing steps: Amplification of reference gene primers was used by the study to estimate nucleated cell counts. Only in-frame clones appear in the TCRdb table, and some are missing; sequencing was by immunoSEQ multiplex PCR. The V and J calls and clone size are taken from that table; D and trimming were inferred from the DNA. The repertoire includes roughly 250,000 clones, approximately 84% of them detected once, and more than 15% sits in the top ten. The clonotype comes from a person aged 70 to 85 with COVID-19, enrolled during active disease. The sample consisted of peripheral blood. The V and J genes are TRBV7-9 and TRBJ1-4; possibly TRBD1 for D (6 bases). The CDR3 here is CASSLGQATTNEKLFF. CDR3 nucleotide sequence: TGTGCCAGCAGCTTAGGACAGGCCACAACTAATGAAAAACTGTTTTTT.